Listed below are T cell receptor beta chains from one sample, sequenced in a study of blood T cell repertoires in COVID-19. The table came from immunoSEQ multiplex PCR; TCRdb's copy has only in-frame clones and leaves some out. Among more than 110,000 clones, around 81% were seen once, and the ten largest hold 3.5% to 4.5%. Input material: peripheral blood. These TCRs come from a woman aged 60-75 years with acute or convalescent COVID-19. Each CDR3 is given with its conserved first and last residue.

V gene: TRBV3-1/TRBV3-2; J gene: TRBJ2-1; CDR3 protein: CASSQVLRAGEGNEQFF
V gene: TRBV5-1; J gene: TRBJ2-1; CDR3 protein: CASSLRDRGPTGFSNEQFF
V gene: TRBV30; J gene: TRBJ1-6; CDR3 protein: CATSVRLSPLHF
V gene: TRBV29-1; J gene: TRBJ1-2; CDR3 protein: CSVGNDRGANYGYTF
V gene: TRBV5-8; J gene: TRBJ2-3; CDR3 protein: CASSLGLGPRTDTQYF
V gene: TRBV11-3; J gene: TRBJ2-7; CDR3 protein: CASSPAWDRGDEQYF
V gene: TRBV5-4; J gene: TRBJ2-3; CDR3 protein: CASSLVGASSTDTQYF
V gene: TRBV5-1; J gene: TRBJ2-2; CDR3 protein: CASSPSGRAVGGELFF
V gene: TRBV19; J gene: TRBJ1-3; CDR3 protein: CASSTLQGAGNTIYF
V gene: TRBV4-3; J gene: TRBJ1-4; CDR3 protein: CASSQDTGSNEKLFF
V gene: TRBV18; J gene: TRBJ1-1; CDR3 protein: CASTGQGVNTEAFF
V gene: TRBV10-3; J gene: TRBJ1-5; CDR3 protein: CAISETFNQPQHF
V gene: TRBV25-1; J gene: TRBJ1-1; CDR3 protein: CASRRTVNTEAFF
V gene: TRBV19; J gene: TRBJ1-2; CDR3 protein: CASSIDGAGYGYTF
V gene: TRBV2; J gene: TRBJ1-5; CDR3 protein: CASSVEVNQPQHF
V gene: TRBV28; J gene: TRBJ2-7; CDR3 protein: CASSPRLAGAYEQYF
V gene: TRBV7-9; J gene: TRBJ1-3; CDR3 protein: CASSPPRGQGTGNTIYF
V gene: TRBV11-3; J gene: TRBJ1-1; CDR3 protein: CASRDRRNTEAFF
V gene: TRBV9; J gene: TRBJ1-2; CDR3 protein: CASSVDGDYGYTF
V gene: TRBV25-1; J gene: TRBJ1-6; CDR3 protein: CASSEQEGIGSPLHF
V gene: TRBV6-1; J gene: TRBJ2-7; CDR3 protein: CASSESPSRLEQYF
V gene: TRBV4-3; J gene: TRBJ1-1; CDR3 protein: CASSQASYRGTEAFF
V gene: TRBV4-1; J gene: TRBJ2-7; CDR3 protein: CASSQGQHYEQYF
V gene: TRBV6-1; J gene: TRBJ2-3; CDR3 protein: CASSDGSGRRKDTQYF
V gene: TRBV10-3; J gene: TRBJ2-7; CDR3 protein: CAILSTSSEQYF
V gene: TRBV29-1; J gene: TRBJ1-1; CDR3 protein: CSVEGRASSTEAFF
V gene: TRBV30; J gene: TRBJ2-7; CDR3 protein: CAWSGTGGGEQYF